One and the same sample provided the 2 T cell receptor beta chains below, sequenced in a study of cytomegalovirus exposure and HLA in healthy donors. Vbeta (60) and Jbeta (13) primers were used in the PCR. Data came from immunoSEQ multiplex PCR; TCRdb stores just in-frame clones and leaves some out. The sample includes about 190,000 clones, around 86% of them seen just once. Material: PBMCs. Source of these receptors: a middle-aged man in good health and CMV-seropositive.

V gene TRBV14 combines with J gene TRBJ1-1; D unclear. Per germline, CDR1 SGHDN and CDR2 FVKESK. Trimming took 4 bases from V and 1 from J, leaving 10 bases between them. CDR3 length equals 14 residues. CDR3 sequence (DNA): TGTGCCAGCAGCCTCCTCGCAGGGAACACTGAAGCTTTCTTT. It translates to CASSLLAGNTEAFF.

This clone was counted only a few times. The chain recombines TRBV19 with TRBJ1-6; TRBD1 might be the D (6 bases). Germline lookup yields CDR1 LNHDA and CDR2 SQIVND (reference sequence). This CDR3 is 18 amino acids long. Trimming stripped 5 bases from V and 9 bases from J, with 26 bases between. In DNA form, the CDR3 reads TGTGCCAGTAGTCAGCGTAACCTATGGGACATCTCACCTTCACCCCTCCACTTT. Translating gives CASSQRNLWDISPSPLHF.